One TCR beta chain is described in this entry. The data were taken from a study of blood T cell repertoires in COVID-19. At the level of the study: Nucleic acid was either cDNA or gDNA, and it came from T cells, B-cell-depleted T cells, or PBMCs.

V was trimmed by 2 bases and J by 0 bases, leaving 11 bases between them. This CDR3 is built from 15 residues. The germline V gene has CDR1 SGHRS and CDR2 YFSETQ. TCRdb keeps only in-frame clones here, not all; method: immunoSEQ multiplex PCR. The table lists tens of thousands of clones, 75% to 90% of them singletons. The chain couples TRBV5-1 to TRBJ2-5, with D possibly matching TRBD2 (6 bases). Sequencing input: peripheral blood. This clonotype was sampled from a man in his fifties or sixties with acute or convalescent COVID-19. Here the CDR3 reads CASSFRAGYQETQYF. DNA for the CDR3: TGCGCCAGCAGCTTCCGGGCGGGGTACCAAGAGACCCAGTACTTC.